This T cell receptor (beta chain) was sequenced for a study of synovial regulatory T cells in juvenile arthritis. Data came from immunoSEQ multiplex PCR; TCRdb stores just in-frame clones and leaves some out. The table for this sample gives some 9,700 clones. Germline V gene data show CDR1 as MNHNS and CDR2 as SASEGT. This CDR3 contains 12 residues. No DNA accompanies this entry. The receptor was derived from a donor under 30 with juvenile idiopathic arthritis. This chain joins TRBV6-1 and TRBJ2-3. What was sequenced was Treg cells from blood. Subset specified: remaining (HLA-DR-negative) circulating blood Treg cells. CDR3 amino acids: CASSAGADTQYF.